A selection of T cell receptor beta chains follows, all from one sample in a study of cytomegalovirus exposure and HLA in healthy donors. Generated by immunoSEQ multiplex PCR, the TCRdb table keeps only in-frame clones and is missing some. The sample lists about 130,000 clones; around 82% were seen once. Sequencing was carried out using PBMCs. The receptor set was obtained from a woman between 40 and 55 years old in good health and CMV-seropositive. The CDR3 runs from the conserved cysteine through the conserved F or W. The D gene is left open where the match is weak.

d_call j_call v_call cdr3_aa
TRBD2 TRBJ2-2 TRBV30 CAWRLAGVIGELFF
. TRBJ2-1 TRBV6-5 CASSYRQMFEQFF
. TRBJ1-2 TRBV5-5 CASSLVGPQGSGYTF
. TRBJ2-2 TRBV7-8 CASSLVTANTGELFF
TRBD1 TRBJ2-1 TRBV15 CATSRGTGNSEQFF
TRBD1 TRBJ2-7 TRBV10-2 CASSEGARGSEEQYF
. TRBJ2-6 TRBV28 CASTPGYSGANVLTF
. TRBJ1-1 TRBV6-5 CASSLRAIPNTEAFF
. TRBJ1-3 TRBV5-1 CASSLAGYGNTIYF
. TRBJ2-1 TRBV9 CASSVEWSSYNEQFF
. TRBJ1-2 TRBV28 CASSEQDYGYTF
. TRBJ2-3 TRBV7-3 CASSPGARGPVGTDTQYF
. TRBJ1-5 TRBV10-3 CAISEEGVKGQPQHF
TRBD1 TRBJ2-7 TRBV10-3 CAINREAGTGTYEQYF
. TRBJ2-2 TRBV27 CASSLMAWTYTGELFF
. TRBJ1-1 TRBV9 CASSPLPGGAEAFF
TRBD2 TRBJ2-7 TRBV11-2 CASSPLTSGSSYEQYF
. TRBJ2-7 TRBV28 CASSLQGSGYEQYF
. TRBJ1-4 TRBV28 CASRPIGVGNEKLFF
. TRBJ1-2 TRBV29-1 CSVDRRQSNYGYTF
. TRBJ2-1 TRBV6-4 CASSEVGSSYNEQFF
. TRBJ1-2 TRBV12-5 CASGPPAGILYGYTF
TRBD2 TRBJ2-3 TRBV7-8 CASSSSGSTDTQYF
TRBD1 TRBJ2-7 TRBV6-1 CASSDPLGTGIYEQYF
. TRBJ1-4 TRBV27 CASSPRTRLTNEKLFF
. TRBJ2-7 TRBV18 CASSPYGLSYEQYF
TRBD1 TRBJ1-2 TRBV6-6 CASSSGRDRANYGYTF
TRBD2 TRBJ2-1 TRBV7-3 CASSPGREGLRNEQFF
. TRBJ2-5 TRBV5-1 CASSLWAGHQETQYF
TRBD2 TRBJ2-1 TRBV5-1 CASSLEGSGRGVEQFF
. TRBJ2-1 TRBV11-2 CASSSTPREFF
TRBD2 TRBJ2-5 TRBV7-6 CASSLGLAGLRETQYF
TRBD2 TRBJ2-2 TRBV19 CASISTSGRALDGELFF
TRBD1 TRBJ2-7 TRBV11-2 CASSLYRGDEQYF
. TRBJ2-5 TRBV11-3 CASSSEGGTQYF
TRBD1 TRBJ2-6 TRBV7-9 CASSPLGTGDLSGANVLTF
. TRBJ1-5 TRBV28 CASSSAQVGHQPQHF
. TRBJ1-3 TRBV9 CASSVDHVGNTIYF
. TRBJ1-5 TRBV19 CASWDSVPNQPQHF
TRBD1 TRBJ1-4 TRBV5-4 CASSRGDRGDEKLFF
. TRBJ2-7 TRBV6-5 CASSYSGQASYEQYF
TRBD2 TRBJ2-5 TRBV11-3 CASTTRLRGGETQYF
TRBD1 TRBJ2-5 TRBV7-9 CSSSLGSGGSQETQYF